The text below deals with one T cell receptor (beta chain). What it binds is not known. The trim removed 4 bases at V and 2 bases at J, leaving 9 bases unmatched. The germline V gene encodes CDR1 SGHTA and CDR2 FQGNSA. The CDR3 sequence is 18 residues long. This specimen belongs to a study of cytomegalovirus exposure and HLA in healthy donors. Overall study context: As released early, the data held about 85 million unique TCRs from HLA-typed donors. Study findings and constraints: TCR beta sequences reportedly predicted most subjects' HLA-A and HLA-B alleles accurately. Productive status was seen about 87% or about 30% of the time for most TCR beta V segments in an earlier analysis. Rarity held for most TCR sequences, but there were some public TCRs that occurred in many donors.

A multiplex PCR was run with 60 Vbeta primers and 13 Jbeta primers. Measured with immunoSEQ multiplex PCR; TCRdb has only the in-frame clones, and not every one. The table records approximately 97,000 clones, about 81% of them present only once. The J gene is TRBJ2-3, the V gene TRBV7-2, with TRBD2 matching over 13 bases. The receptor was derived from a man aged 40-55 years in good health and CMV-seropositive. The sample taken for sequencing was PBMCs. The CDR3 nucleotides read TGTGCCAGCAGCTCACTAGCGGGAGGGCCTGGGACCACAGATACGCAGTATTTT. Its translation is CASSSLAGGPGTTDTQYF.